These T cell receptor beta chains were read from a single sample in a study of CD8+CD57+ T cells in acquired aplastic anemia. TCRdb reanalysed the reads using MiXCR and keeps one entry per CDR3 protein. The sample has a few hundred thousand distinct CDR3 sequences, 50% to 65% seen once; the top ten hold 1% to 1.5%. Sequenced: sorted CD4+, CD8+, or CD8+CD57+ T cells (not recorded which) from PBMCs. All receptors derive from a human donor with aplastic anemia. CDR3s include the opening cysteine and the closing phenylalanine or tryptophan. The D gene is left open where the match is weak. The size entry is marked missing in some rows and otherwise reads once, few, many or a size class.

j_call d_call clone_size v_call cdr3_aa cdr3_nt
TRBJ2-1 NA few TRBV2 CASSPLTRERLFF TGTGCCAGCAGTCCTCTCACCCGGGAAAGGTTATTCTTC
TRBJ2-3 TRBD2 NA TRBV10-1 CASSERLAGANEQYF TGCGCCAGCAGTGAGAGACTAGCGGGGGCCAATGAGCAGTATTTT
TRBJ1-2 TRBD1 NA TRBV7-2 CASSTDRGRDYGYTF TGTGCCAGCAGTACCGACAGGGGGCGGGACTATGGCTACACCTTC
TRBJ2-7 NA NA TRBV6-1 CASTGTAERYEQYF TGTGCCAGCACCGGGACCGCCGAACGCTACGAGCAGTACTTC
TRBJ2-2 NA NA TRBV7-8 CASSLTLGTSDTGELFF TGTGCCAGCAGCTTAACTCTGGGTACCTCGGACACCGGGGAGCTGTTTTTT
TRBJ2-3 NA few TRBV20-1 CSARDQGGGNTQYF TGCAGTGCTAGAGACCAGGGGGGGGGCAATACGCAGTATTTT
TRBJ2-4 NA many TRBV15 CATSRDGKNIQYF TGTGCCACCAGCAGAGATGGCAAAAACATTCAGTACTTC
TRBJ2-7 TRBD1 once TRBV10-3 CAIRTGRSYEQYF TGTGCCATCAGGACAGGGCGCTCCTACGAGCAGTACTTC
TRBJ2-1 NA NA TRBV20-1 CSARPGSYNEQFF TGCAGTGCTAGACCGGGATCCTACAATGAGCAGTTCTTC
TRBJ2-7 NA NA TRBV25-1 CASSAYRAHEQYF TGTGCCAGCAGTGCGTACAGGGCCCACGAGCAGTACTTC
TRBJ2-1 NA few TRBV20-1 CSAREHGNEQFF TGCAGTGCTAGAGAGCACGGTAATGAGCAGTTCTTC
TRBJ1-4 TRBD1 NA TRBV7-2 CASSFGTGGGTNEKLFF TGTGCCAGCAGCTTTGGGACAGGGGGAGGAACTAATGAAAAACTGTTTTTT
TRBJ2-7 NA few TRBV7-6 CASSLARAYEQYF TGTGCCAGCAGCTTAGCTCGCGCCTACGAGCAGTACTTC
TRBJ2-7 NA many TRBV19 CASSSAGQKGTYEQYF TGTGCCAGTAGTTCTGCAGGACAGAAAGGAACCTACGAGCAGTACTTC
TRBJ2-7 NA many TRBV4-2 CASSQDRGRGEQYF TGTGCCAGCAGCCAAGACAGGGGTAGAGGCGAGCAGTACTTC
TRBJ2-1 TRBD1 NA TRBV7-9 CASSQGQAQFF TGTGCCAGCAGCCAAGGACAGGCGCAGTTCTTC
TRBJ2-3 NA NA TRBV2 CASSEPSLVLSTDTQYF TGTGCCAGCAGTGAACCTTCGTTAGTCCTTAGCACAGATACGCAGTATTTT
TRBJ1-4 NA many TRBV25-1 CASSERRGGNEKLFF TGTGCCAGCAGTGAAAGGAGGGGGGGAAATGAAAAACTGTTTTTT
TRBJ2-1 TRBD2 many TRBV3-1 CASSHPGTSGVEQFF TGTGCCAGCAGCCACCCTGGGACTAGCGGGGTTGAGCAGTTCTTC
TRBJ1-5 NA NA TRBV9 CASGKQDGNQPQHF TGTGCCAGCGGGAAACAGGATGGCAATCAGCCCCAGCATTTT
TRBJ1-2 NA many TRBV7-8 CASSLVVGQNGYTF TGTGCCAGCAGCTTAGTTGTTGGACAGAATGGCTACACCTTC
TRBJ2-2 TRBD1 many TRBV6-1 CASTTRTGNTGELFF TGTGCCAGCACCACACGGACAGGGAACACCGGGGAGCTGTTTTTT
TRBJ2-7 NA NA TRBV9 CASSPFDGASYEQYF TGCGCCAGCAGCCCCTTCGACGGTGCCTCCTACGAGCAGTACTTC
TRBJ1-2 TRBD1 NA TRBV7-2 CASSLSGTGDGYTF TGTGCCAGCAGCCTATCCGGGACAGGGGATGGCTACACCTTC
TRBJ2-7 NA NA TRBV10-1 CASDLGQYF TGCGCCAGCGACCTTGGGCAGTACTTC
TRBJ1-6 NA NA TRBV13 CASSYRGFEVSPLHF TGTGCCAGCAGCTACCGGGGCTTCGAAGTGTCACCCCTCCACTTT